This TCR beta chain was sequenced for a study of post-analysis software for immune sequencing data. Whole-study context: Several disease courses (relapsing-remitting, secondary progressive and progressive-relapsing) of multiple sclerosis were included. Findings of the study overall: For normalized Chao1 diversity, multiple sclerosis patients scored significantly lower than controls did. Five or six TRBV segments, TRBV5-6, TRBV5-1 and TRBV20-1 among them, were found more frequent in patients than controls. Under F measure analysis, samples from one preparation batch co-clustered strongly.

Regarding this clonotype: The target antigen is unknown.

The CDR3 has 14 amino acids. V was pared by 6 bases and J by 5 bases, with 17 bases between. Germline CDR1 reads LNHDA; CDR2 reads SQIVND (reference sequence). cDNA libraries for TCR beta contained unique molecular identifiers. T cells, about 0.95 to 10 million of them, yielded a few hundred thousand cDNA molecules. TCRdb itself ran the PCR reads through MiXCR, one entry per CDR3 protein. The table has 750,000 to 950,000 distinct CDR3 sequences, approximately 53% seen once. The sequencing input was blood. This chain links TRBV19 with TRBJ2-7; TRBD1 might be the D (6 bases). This TCR derives from a girl aged 10 to 17 with multiple sclerosis. CDR3 in DNA: TGTGCCAGTAGCAGGACGGGACAACCCCACGAGCAGTACTTC. This sequence encodes CASSRTGQPHEQYF.